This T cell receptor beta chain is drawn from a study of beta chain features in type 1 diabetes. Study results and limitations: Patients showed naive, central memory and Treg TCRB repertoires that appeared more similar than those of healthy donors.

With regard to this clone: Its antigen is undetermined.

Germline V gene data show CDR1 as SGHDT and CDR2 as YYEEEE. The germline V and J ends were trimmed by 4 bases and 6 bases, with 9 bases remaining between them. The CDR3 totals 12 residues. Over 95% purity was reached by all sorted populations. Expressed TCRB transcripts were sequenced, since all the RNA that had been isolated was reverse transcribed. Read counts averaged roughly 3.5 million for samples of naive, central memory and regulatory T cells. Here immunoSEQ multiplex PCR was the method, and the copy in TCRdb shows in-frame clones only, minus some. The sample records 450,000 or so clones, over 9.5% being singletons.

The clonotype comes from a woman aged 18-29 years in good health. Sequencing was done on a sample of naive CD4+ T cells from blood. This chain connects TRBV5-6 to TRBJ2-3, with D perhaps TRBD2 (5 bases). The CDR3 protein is CASSPGMDTQYF. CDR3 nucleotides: TGTGCCAGCAGCCCGGGGATGGATACGCAGTATTTT.